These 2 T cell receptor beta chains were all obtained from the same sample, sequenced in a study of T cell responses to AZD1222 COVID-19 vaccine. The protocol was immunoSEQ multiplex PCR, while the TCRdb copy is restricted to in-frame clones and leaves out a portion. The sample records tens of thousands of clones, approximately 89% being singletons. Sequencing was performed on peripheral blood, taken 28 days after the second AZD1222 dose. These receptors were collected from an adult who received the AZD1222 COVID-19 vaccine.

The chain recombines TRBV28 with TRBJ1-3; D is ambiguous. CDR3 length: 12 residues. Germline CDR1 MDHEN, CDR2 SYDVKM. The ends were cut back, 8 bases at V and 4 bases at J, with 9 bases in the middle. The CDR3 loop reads CASGIVGNTIYF. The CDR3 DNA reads TGTGCCAGCGGTATAGTGGGAAACACCATATATTTT.

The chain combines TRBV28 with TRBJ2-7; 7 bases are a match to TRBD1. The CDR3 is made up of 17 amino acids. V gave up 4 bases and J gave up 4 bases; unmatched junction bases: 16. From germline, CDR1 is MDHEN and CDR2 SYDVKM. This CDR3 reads CASSSGLPRDSTYEQYF. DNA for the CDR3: TGTGCCAGCAGTTCCGGACTTCCTCGGGACAGTACTTACGAGCAGTACTTC.